A single sample is the source of the 27 T cell receptor beta chains below, sequenced in a study of blood T cells in healthy people across ages. A second 7 to 11 cycle PCR used barcoded and J-beta primers. TCRdb re-derived calls from the 5' RACE reads in MiXCR, one entry per CDR3 protein. The profile covers approximately 1.5 million distinct CDR3 sequences, with approximately 43% appearing a single time and about 4% taken by the ten largest. Input material: blood. The receptors were sampled from a woman aged 18-29 years in good health.

V usage is TRBV4-3 and J usage is TRBJ2-7; TRBD1 agrees at 7 bases. With V trimmed by 2 bases and J by 4 bases, 14 bases remained unmatched. This CDR3 is 17 amino acids long. Germline assignment: CDR1 LGHNA and CDR2 YSLEER. The CDR3 spells CASSQTYSPHRGYEQYF. The CDR3 bases are TGCGCCAGCAGCCAAACCTACTCCCCGCACAGGGGATACGAGCAGTACTTC.

This clonotype has just a few counts. The J gene is TRBJ2-5, the V gene TRBV7-8, with 8 bases aligning to TRBD2. Looked up from germline, CDR1 is SGHVS and CDR2 is FQNEAQ. The CDR3 sequence is 16 residues long. Trimming at V came to 5 bases and at J to 6 bases, leaving 14 bases not matched to a gene. The chain's CDR3 is CASSPRFREGWKTQYF. The CDR3, as DNA: TGTGCCAGCAGCCCCCGTTTTCGGGAGGGCTGGAAGACCCAGTACTTC. The full variable domain, with the rest looked up from reference TRBV7-8 and TRBJ2-5, is GAGVSQSPRYKVAKRGQDVALRCDPISGHVSLFWYQQALGQGPEFLTYFQNEAQLDKSGLPSDRFFAERPEGSVSTLKIQRTQQEDSAVYLCASSPRFREGWKTQYFGPGTRLLVL.

The chain carries TRBV12-5 and TRBJ2-2; D unclear. The CDR3 has 15 residues. V lost 2 bases to trimming and J lost 5 bases, with 12 bases between them. Germline CDR1 and CDR2: LGHNT and FRNRAP. Here the CDR3 reads CASGLTTRQTGELFF. The CDR3 DNA follows: TGTGCTAGTGGTTTGACCACCAGGCAGACCGGGGAGCTGTTTTTT.

About this clonotype itself: A much larger clone sits a single nucleotide away, making a read error possible. This chain links TRBV4-2 with TRBJ2-1; 8 bases align to TRBD1. CDR3 length: 16 residues. Unmatched junction bases numbered 5, after V lost 0 bases and J lost 4 bases. From germline, CDR1 is LGHNA and CDR2 YNFKEQ. The DNA of the CDR3 is TGTGCCAGCAGCCAAGATCCGGGACAGGAGTACAATGAGCAGTTCTTC. Translation: CASSQDPGQEYNEQFF.

V is TRBV20-1 and J is TRBJ2-5; TRBD2 aligns across 10 bases. This CDR3 is built from 15 residues. V dropped 5 bases and J dropped 2; count of bases not matched to a gene: 8. Per germline, CDR1 DFQATT and CDR2 SNEGSKA (reference sequence). CDR3 residues: CSAGLGLAQQETQYF. The DNA for the CDR3 is TGCAGTGCTGGGCTGGGACTAGCGCAACAAGAGACCCAGTACTTC.

The chain uses TRBV5-1 and TRBJ2-1, with TRBD2 matching over 11 bases. From germline, CDR1 is SGHRS and CDR2 YFSETQ. V dropped 0 bases and J dropped 9; count of bases not matched to a gene: 8. This CDR3 has 16 residues. CDR3: CASSLGLAGQFSEQFF. The CDR3 coding sequence is TGCGCCAGCAGCTTGGGACTAGCGGGACAGTTCAGTGAGCAGTTCTTC.

This chain connects TRBV6-5 to TRBJ2-7; 10 bases map to TRBD1. CDR1 and CDR2 from the germline V gene are MNHEY and SVGAGI. CDR3 length: 15 residues. With 5 bases clipped from V and 4 bases from J, the junction kept 8 bases outside the gene matches. As DNA, the CDR3 is TGTGCCAGCAGTGACACCGGGACAGGGGTTTACGAGCAGTACTTC. Residues: CASSDTGTGVYEQYF.

This clonotype has a handful of counts. The CDR3 coding sequence is TGTGCCAGCAGCATATGGGGGACGACGGTCGCTAACTATGGCTACACCTTC. This gives the protein CASSIWGTTVANYGYTF. This chain uses TRBV7-2 with TRBJ1-2, with D perhaps matching TRBD1 (5 bases). Between the trimmed V and J ends, which lost 5 bases and 0 bases, there was a span of 19 bases. Germline lookup yields CDR1 SGHTA and CDR2 FQGNSA. This CDR3 has 17 residues.

This chain uses TRBV12-3 or TRBV12-4 with TRBJ2-7, with TRBD2 matching over 15 bases. V shed 3 bases, J shed 7 bases, and the junction held 4 bases outside the gene matches. The CDR3 totals 15 residues. The chain's CDR3 is CASSLGLAGGTEQYF. The CDR3 DNA is TGTGCCAGCAGTTTGGGACTAGCGGGGGGTACGGAGCAGTACTTC.

This chain joins TRBV29-1 and TRBJ1-2, with 7 bases lining up with TRBD1. Germline CDR1 is SQVTM and CDR2 is ANQGSEA. The CDR3 extends over 15 amino acids. The trim removed 3 bases at V and 0 bases at J, leaving 7 bases unmatched. CDR3 sequence: CSVDGTADSNYGYTF. CDR3 DNA sequence: TGCAGCGTTGACGGGACAGCGGATTCTAACTATGGCTACACCTTC. Looking up the rest from reference TRBV29-1 and TRBJ1-2 gives the full variable domain: SAVISQKPSRDICQRGTSLTIQCQVDSQVTMMFWYRQQPGQSLTLIATANQGSEATYESGFVIDKFPISRPNLTFSTLTVSNMSPEDSSIYLCSVDGTADSNYGYTFGSGTRLTVV.

V and J are TRBV13 and TRBJ2-7; D is possibly TRBD1 (5 bases). The germline CDR1 and CDR2 sequences are PRHDT and FYEKMQ (reference sequence). The CDR3 totals 13 residues. V was cut by 5 bases and J by 5 bases, with 13 bases left in between. Here the CDR3 DNA reads TGTGCCAGCAGCCGAACAGGTTACGACGAGCAGTACTTC. Its translation is CASSRTGYDEQYF.

The chain uses TRBV9 and TRBJ1-4; 7 bases map to TRBD1. Germline V gene sequence: CDR1 SGDLS, CDR2 YYNGEE. The CDR3 is 15 amino acids. V gave up 4 bases and J gave up 4 bases; unmatched junction bases: 7. The CDR3 sequence: CASSTQGVLNEKLFF. CDR3 nucleotide sequence: TGTGCCAGCAGCACCCAGGGGGTCCTTAATGAAAAACTGTTTTTT.

In its sample, this clonotype was seen many times. The chain has TRBV5-1 and TRBJ2-1, with D perhaps assigned TRBD1 or TRBD2 (5 bases each). Germline V CDR1 and CDR2: SGHRS, YFSETQ. The V end was cut by 6 bases, the J end by 0 bases, with 10 bases between. The CDR3 totals 14 residues. The CDR3 region has the DNA TGCGCCAGCACCCCGGGGCCCTCCTACAATGAGCAGTTCTTC. This gives the protein CASTPGPSYNEQFF.

The chain combines TRBV7-6 with TRBJ1-1; D is ambiguous. The CDR3 loop spans 15 amino acids. Germline V gives CDR1 SGHVS, CDR2 FNYEAQ. The V end was cut by 5 bases, the J end by 8 bases, with 21 bases between. The DNA of the CDR3 is TGTGCCAGCAGCACGGATAACTCCGTCACGGAGGAAGCTTTCTTT. Translating it yields CASSTDNSVTEEAFF.

The chain recombines TRBV6-2 or TRBV6-3 with TRBJ2-7; maybe TRBD1 (5 bases). Between the trimmed V and J ends, which lost 2 bases and 7 bases, there was a span of 18 bases. The CDR3 loop spans 15 amino acids. Germline V gene sequence: CDR1 MNHEY, CDR2 SVGEGT. CDR3 amino acids: CASSYPDRLYNEQYF. CDR3 nucleotides: TGTGCCAGCAGTTACCCCGACAGACTTTACAATGAGCAGTACTTC.

This clonotype has just a few counts. The V call is TRBV28, the J call TRBJ2-5; 10 positions match TRBD2. CDR1 is MDHEN, CDR2 SYDVKM, per germline. This CDR3 has 17 residues. V trimming: 3 bases; J trimming: 2 bases; junction bases outside the gene matches: 9. The CDR3 DNA is TGTGCCAGCAGTTTCTTGGAACTAGCGGGAAGACAAGAGACCCAGTACTTC. Protein product: CASSFLELAGRQETQYF.

This clonotype was observed a few times. The V and J genes are TRBV12-3 or TRBV12-4 and TRBJ2-1; D is perhaps TRBD2 (7 bases). The CDR3 has 17 residues. The V gene lost 9 bases and the J gene lost 8 bases, with 29 bases spanning the gap. CDR3 amino acids: CASNSQGNSGWSDEQFF. The CDR3 DNA follows: TGTGCCAGTAATTCACAGGGTAATAGCGGGTGGTCGGATGAGCAGTTCTTC.

This clonotype was recorded a few times. CDR3 sequence (DNA): TGTGCCAGCAGCTTTAGTTTTGGATTAGCGGTCTACAATGAGCAGTTCTTC. This gives the protein CASSFSFGLAVYNEQFF. The V call is TRBV7-9, the J call TRBJ2-1, with a tentative D call TRBD2 (6 bases). V lost 3 bases to trimming and J lost 3 bases, with 18 bases between them. Germline V gives CDR1 SEHNR, CDR2 FQNEAQ (reference sequence). The CDR3 contains 17 residues.

The sample holds a few counts of this clonotype. Compared with germline, one end of the junction differs, possibly owing to a read error. This rearrangement joins TRBV3-1 to TRBJ2-1, with 9 bases that match TRBD2. The CDR3 covers 16 residues. The germline gives CDR1 LGHDT, CDR2 YNNKEL (reference sequence). The chain's CDR3 is CASNQVRAGGPNEQFF. CDR3 sequence (DNA): TGTGCCAGCAACCAAGTTAGGGCGGGAGGGCCGAATGAGCAGTTCTTC.

Turning to this clonotype: A single base separates this from a much larger clone, so it may be a read error. The DNA for the CDR3 is TGCGCCAGCAGCCAAGATAGAGGTAAGCAGTTCTTC. This encodes CASSQDRGKQFF. The V and J genes are TRBV4-1 and TRBJ2-1; D unclear. Germline CDR1 MGHRA, CDR2 YSYEKL. With 0 bases removed from V and 11 bases from J, the gap between germline ends came to 8 bases. The CDR3 is 12 residues long.

In nucleotides, the CDR3 is TGTGCCAGCAGCCACCTTAAGGGACTAGGCTCCTACAATGAGCAGTACTTC. Amino acids: CASSHLKGLGSYNEQYF. The J gene is TRBJ2-5, the V gene TRBV4-2; 8 bases are shared with TRBD2. V trimming: 3 bases; J trimming: 11 bases; junction bases outside the gene matches: 20. CDR3 size: 17 residues. Looked up from germline, CDR1 is LGHNA and CDR2 is YNFKEQ.

As regards this clonotype: A junction boundary mismatches the germline segment, possibly from a read error. This rearrangement joins TRBV30 to TRBJ2-5; TRBD1 matches 8 bases. Gene TRBJ2-7 matches the end of the DNA better, so the J call may be wrong. CDR1 GTSNPN and CDR2 SVGIG come from the germline V gene (reference sequence). This CDR3 is 14 amino acids long. The CDR3 bases are TGTCCCTGGAACCCGGGACAGGTACCCTCCGAGCAGTACTTC. It yields the protein CPWNPGQVPSEQYF.

This chain connects TRBV11-2 to TRBJ2-4, with D possibly being TRBD2 (5 bases). Near its end, the DNA agrees better with TRBJ2-7, so the J call may be wrong. Germline CDR1 and CDR2: SGHAT and FQNNGV. This CDR3 contains 12 residues. This CDR3 reads CASSFGLHEQYF. The CDR3 DNA is TGTGCCAGCAGCTTTGGACTCCACGAGCAGTACTTC.

This clonotype has more than one count but fewer than ten. This chain uses TRBV14 with TRBJ1-2, with D unresolved. Trimming took 4 bases from V and 5 from J, leaving 11 bases between them. CDR3 length equals 13 residues. The germline gives CDR1 SGHDN, CDR2 FVKESK. CDR3 sequence: CASSLSMEYGYTF. The CDR3 nucleotides are TGTGCCAGCAGCCTTTCCATGGAATATGGCTACACCTTC.

The chain is built from TRBV12-3 or TRBV12-4 and TRBJ1-1; D unclear. This CDR3 is built from 12 residues. Deletions cut 5 bases from V and 7 bases from J, with 11 bases between. The CDR3 loop reads CASSGEEYEAFF. The CDR3 bases are TGTGCCAGCAGTGGAGAGGAGTATGAAGCTTTCTTT.

The gene calls are TRBV20-1 and TRBJ2-5; TRBD1 or TRBD2 may be the D gene (6 bases each). With 5 bases removed from V and 2 bases from J, the gap between germline ends came to 18 bases. CDR3 length: 15 amino acids. Germline values: CDR1 DFQATT, CDR2 SNEGSKA (reference sequence). CDR3 coding DNA: TGCAGTGCTGGGCGGGGACATTTGCAACAAGAGACCCAGTACTTC. Its translation: CSAGRGHLQQETQYF.

There are a few counts of this clonotype. This chain connects TRBV7-2 to TRBJ2-7, with 7 positions matching TRBD1. The trim removed 2 bases at V and 0 bases at J, leaving 4 bases unmatched. The germline gives CDR1 SGHTA, CDR2 FQGNSA. The CDR3 is 15 residues long. As DNA, the CDR3 is TGTGCCAGCAGCTTAATAGGACAGGCCTCCTACGAGCAGTACTTC. It encodes CASSLIGQASYEQYF.